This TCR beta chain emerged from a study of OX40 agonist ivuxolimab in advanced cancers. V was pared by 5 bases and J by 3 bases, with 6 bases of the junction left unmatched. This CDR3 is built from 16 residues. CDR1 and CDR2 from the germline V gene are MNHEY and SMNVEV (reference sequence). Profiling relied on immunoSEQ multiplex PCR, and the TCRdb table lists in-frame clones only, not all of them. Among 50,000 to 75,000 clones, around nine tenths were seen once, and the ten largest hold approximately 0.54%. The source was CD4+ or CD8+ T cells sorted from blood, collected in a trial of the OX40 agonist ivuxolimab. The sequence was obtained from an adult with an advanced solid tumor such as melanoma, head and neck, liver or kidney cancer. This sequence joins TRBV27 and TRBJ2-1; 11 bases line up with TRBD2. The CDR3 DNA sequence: TGTGCCAGCAGTCGCCCGGGACTAGCGGACTACAATGAGCAGTTCTTC. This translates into CASSRPGLADYNEQFF.